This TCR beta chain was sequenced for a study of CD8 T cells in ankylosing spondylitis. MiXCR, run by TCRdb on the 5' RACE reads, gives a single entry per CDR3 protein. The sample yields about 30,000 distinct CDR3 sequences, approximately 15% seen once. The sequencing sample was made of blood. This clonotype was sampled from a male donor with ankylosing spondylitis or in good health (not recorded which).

In nucleotides, the CDR3 is TGTGCCAGCAGTTTCCGGCCTCGCAACAATGAGCAGTTCTTC. Its protein is CASSFRPRNNEQFF. The chain links TRBV27 to TRBJ2-1; D is uncertain. V was pared by 3 bases and J by 5 bases, with 11 bases between. The CDR3 length is 14 residues. The germline CDR1 and CDR2 sequences are MNHEY and SMNVEV (reference sequence).